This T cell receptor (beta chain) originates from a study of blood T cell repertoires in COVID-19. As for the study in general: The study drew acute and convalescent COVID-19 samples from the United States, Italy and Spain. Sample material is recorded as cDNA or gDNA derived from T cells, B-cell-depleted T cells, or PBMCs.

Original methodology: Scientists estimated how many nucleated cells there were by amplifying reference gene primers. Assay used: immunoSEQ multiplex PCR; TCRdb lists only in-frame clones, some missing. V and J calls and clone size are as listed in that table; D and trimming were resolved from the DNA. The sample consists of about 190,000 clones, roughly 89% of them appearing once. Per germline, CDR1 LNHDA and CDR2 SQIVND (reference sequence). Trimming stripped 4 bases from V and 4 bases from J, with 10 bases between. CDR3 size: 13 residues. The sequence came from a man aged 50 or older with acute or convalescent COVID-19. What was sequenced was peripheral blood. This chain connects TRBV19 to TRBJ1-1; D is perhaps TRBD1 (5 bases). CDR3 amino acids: CASSTQTATEAFF. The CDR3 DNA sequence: TGTGCCAGTAGTACGCAGACAGCCACTGAAGCTTTCTTT.